What follows is one TCR beta chain and its context. The record originates from a study of blood T cell repertoires in COVID-19. Data came from immunoSEQ multiplex PCR; TCRdb stores just in-frame clones and leaves some out. Among 300,000 to 350,000 clones listed, approximately 88% were seen once. The CDR3 length is 13 residues. Per germline, CDR1 SGDLS and CDR2 YYNGEE. V was pared by 0 bases and J by 7 bases, with 10 bases between. This sequence joins TRBV9 and TRBJ1-1; D ambiguous. The sequence was obtained from a woman in her twenties or thirties with COVID-19, enrolled during active disease. Sequenced sample: peripheral blood. The CDR3 DNA reads TGTGCCAGCAGCGTAGAATTCCGGAGTGAAGCTTTCTTT. This codes for CASSVEFRSEAFF.